Each of the 13 T cell receptor beta chains below was sequenced from the same sample in a study of T cell responses to AZD1222 COVID-19 vaccine. The protocol was immunoSEQ multiplex PCR, while the TCRdb copy is restricted to in-frame clones and leaves out a portion. The data contain roughly 150,000 clones, over 85% of them seen just once; the ten biggest clones take up about 1.6%. The sample in question was peripheral blood, obtained on day 0 of AZD1222 vaccination. The receptors originated from an adult in good health.

The V call is TRBV18, the J call TRBJ1-5, with D unresolved. There are 15 residues in the CDR3. CDR1 and CDR2 from the germline V gene are KGHSH and LQKENI. Trimming removed 2 bases from V and 0 bases from J, with 8 bases in between. Written as DNA, the CDR3 is TGTGCCAGCTCACCAATGGGGATTAGCAATCAGCCCCAGCATTTT. It translates to CASSPMGISNQPQHF.

The rearrangement uses TRBV7-2 and TRBJ2-5; 10 nucleotides align to TRBD1. In germline, CDR1 is SGHTA, CDR2 FQGNSA. V was pared by 1 base and J by 1 base, with 3 bases of the junction left unmatched. The length of the CDR3 is 16 residues. The CDR3 region is CASSLVRQGAQETQYF. Here the CDR3 DNA reads TGTGCCAGCAGCTTAGTGCGACAGGGGGCCCAAGAGACCCAGTACTTC.

This sequence joins TRBV27 and TRBJ1-5, with D perhaps TRBD1 (6 bases). Deletions cut 7 bases from V and 3 bases from J, with 16 bases between. The CDR3 length is 15 residues. Germline V gene data show CDR1 as MNHEY and CDR2 as SMNVEV (reference sequence). This CDR3 is CASTPRGSPNQPQHF. DNA of the CDR3: TGTGCCAGCACCCCGAGGGGGTCACCCAATCAGCCCCAGCATTTT.

The V call is TRBV7-2, the J call TRBJ2-6; possibly TRBD1 for D (6 bases). V lost 2 bases and J 0 bases, leaving 8 bases between the germline ends. Germline lookup yields CDR1 SGHTA and CDR2 FQGNSA. The CDR3 is 16 residues long. The chain's CDR3 is CASSLQGNSGANVLTF. The CDR3 coding sequence is TGTGCCAGCAGCTTACAGGGGAACTCTGGGGCCAACGTCCTGACTTTC.

The gene calls are TRBV7-2 and TRBJ2-7; 11 positions match TRBD2. V lost 3 bases and J lost 6; bases outside the gene matches: 4. This CDR3 is built from 14 residues. Germline CDR1 and CDR2: SGHTA and FQGNSA. CDR3 DNA sequence: TGTGCCAGCAGCTTTAGCGGGGGGGCCGCCGAGCAGTACTTC. It yields the protein CASSFSGGAAEQYF. Complete variable domain (other parts from reference TRBV7-2 and TRBJ2-7): GAGVSQSPSNKVTEKGKDVELRCDPISGHTALYWYRQSLGQGLEFLIYFQGNSAPDKSGLPSDRFSAERTGGSVSTLTIQRTQQEDSAVYLCASSFSGGAAEQYFGPGTRLTVT.

The CDR3 protein is CASSQAVLDLQETQYF. CDR3 coding DNA: TGCGCCAGCAGCCAAGCCGTACTAGACCTCCAAGAGACCCAGTACTTC. The chain carries TRBV4-1 and TRBJ2-5, with D possibly TRBD2 on 5 matching bases. V was cut by 1 base and J by 1 base, with 13 bases left in between. The CDR3 is 16 amino acids. CDR1 and CDR2 from the germline V gene are MGHRA and YSYEKL.

The V and J genes are TRBV28 and TRBJ1-5; D possibly corresponds to TRBD1 (6 bases). In germline, CDR1 is MDHEN, CDR2 SYDVKM. CDR3 length: 13 amino acids. Trimming took off 5 bases at V and 7 bases at J, with 12 bases between the two ends. The CDR3 region is CASSLTGTQPQHF. As DNA, the CDR3 is TGTGCCAGCAGTCTAACAGGGACCCAGCCCCAGCATTTT.

The V call is TRBV5-6, the J call TRBJ2-2, with 8 bases that match TRBD1. This CDR3 is built from 17 residues. With V trimmed by 2 bases and J by 5 bases, 11 bases remained unmatched. CDR1 and CDR2 from the germline V gene are SGHDT and YYEEEE. The CDR3 DNA reads as TGTGCCAGCAGCTTCTCCCTGGGCAGGGGGCGTACCGGGGAGCTGTTTTTT. Protein sequence: CASSFSLGRGRTGELFF.

V and J are TRBV7-6 and TRBJ1-1, with TRBD1 matching 9 bases. CDR1 and CDR2 (germline): SGHVS, FNYEAQ. The ends lost 4 bases at V and 2 bases at J; junction bases unmatched: 14. The CDR3 has 18 residues. CDR3 DNA: TGTGCCAGCAGCTACCCCCGGGACAGGGACCCCGGTAACACTGAAGCTTTCTTT. Its translation: CASSYPRDRDPGNTEAFF.

The chain links TRBV19 to TRBJ2-7; 7 nucleotides match TRBD1. CDR3 size: 11 residues. Trimming cost V 10 bases and J 3 bases; bases outside gene matches: 3. Germline V gives CDR1 LNHDA, CDR2 SQIVND (reference sequence). For the CDR3, the DNA is TGTGCCACGTGGGACAGCTACGAGCAGTACTTC. Its translation is CATWDSYEQYF.

The chain carries TRBV6-5 and TRBJ2-5; 9 nucleotides line up with TRBD2. CDR1 and CDR2 (germline): MNHEY, SVGAGI. This CDR3 has 14 residues. Trimming removed 10 bases from V and 1 base from J; junction bases left unmatched: 7. CDR3 residues: CATVGAGGQETQYF. The CDR3 DNA reads as TGTGCCACCGTCGGAGCGGGGGGCCAAGAGACCCAGTACTTC.

The V gene is TRBV18, the J gene TRBJ2-2; weak D call: TRBD1 (6 bases). The length of the CDR3 is 13 residues. The germline V gene has CDR1 KGHSH and CDR2 LQKENI. Trimming removed 3 bases from V and 6 bases from J, with 8 bases in between. This CDR3 is CASSPAGAGELFF. CDR3 nucleotide sequence: TGTGCCAGCTCACCTGCAGGGGCCGGGGAGCTGTTTTTT.

The V and J genes are TRBV27 and TRBJ1-1; 7 bases line up with TRBD1. V dropped 4 bases and J dropped 8; count of bases not matched to a gene: 7. Germline lookup yields CDR1 MNHEY and CDR2 SMNVEV (reference sequence). CDR3 length: 13 residues. CDR3 residues: CASSYRLTGEAFF. The DNA of the CDR3 is TGTGCCAGCAGTTACCGACTGACAGGGGAAGCTTTCTTT.